Reported below is one T cell receptor beta chain. With a much larger clone just one base away, this may be a read error. As the CDR3 is not closed by the conserved phenylalanine or tryptophan, this likely results from a read error. Genomic DNA was employed as the template in profiling TCR beta VDJ and CDR3. TCRdb re-called the reads through MiXCR, storing one row per CDR3 protein. The sample lists some 190,000 distinct CDR3 sequences, roughly half occurring once. The CDR3 sequence is 17 residues long. In germline, CDR1 is SGHAT, CDR2 FQDESV (reference sequence). The source of the sample is a study of CD8+CD57+ T cells in acquired aplastic anemia.

The sequencing input was sorted CD4+, CD8+, or CD8+CD57+ T cells (not recorded which) from PBMCs. The TCR comes from a human donor in good health, serving as a control. The gene calls are TRBV11-1 and TRBJ1-3; no definite D call. The CDR3 bases are TGCGCCAGCAGCCCCTCCATTTTAGGAAGTTTTGGAAACACCATATATTCT. Translating gives CASSPSILGSFGNTIYS.